This TCR beta chain originates from a study of blood T cell repertoires in COVID-19. The V end lost 5 bases, the J end lost 5 bases, and 12 bases lay between the germline ends. This CDR3 has 13 amino acids. Germline assignment: CDR1 MNHNY and CDR2 SVGAGI (reference sequence). Only in-frame clones appear in the TCRdb table, and some are missing; sequencing was by immunoSEQ multiplex PCR. The sample contains 200,000 to 300,000 clones, 75% to 90% of which appear only once. At least ten counts were recorded for this clone. The receptor's source is a woman aged 55-70 years with active or convalescent COVID-19. Input material: peripheral blood. The chain couples TRBV6-6 to TRBJ1-2; D is perhaps TRBD1 (6 bases). CDR3 region: CASSTDRTYGYTF. As DNA, the CDR3 is TGTGCCAGCAGTACCGACAGGACGTATGGCTACACCTTC.